The rows below give T cell receptor beta chains drawn from one sample of a study of CXCR3-negative and CXCR3-positive naive CD8 T cells. From the 5' RACE reads, TCRdb lists one entry per CDR3 protein and no DNA. Here the sample table reports about 130,000 distinct CDR3 sequences. Sequenced material: naive CXCR3+ CD8+ T cells from blood. These TCRs come from a human donor in good health. Some clones in this sample may be carry-over from other donors' samples. Both conserved end residues are part of each CDR3. The order of the fields is V gene, J gene, CDR3 protein.

TRBV29-1	TRBJ1-2	CSVEEAGQGDGYTF
TRBV7-2	TRBJ2-7	CASSPSTGEQYF
TRBV29-1	TRBJ2-7	CSAYGLAGGNEQYF
TRBV7-9	TRBJ2-3	CASTSGPYYTDTQYF
TRBV29-1	TRBJ2-7	CSVEIGQAYGQYF
TRBV7-9	TRBJ1-1	CASSPPAGTEAFF
TRBV12-3/TRBV12-4	TRBJ2-5	CASSTSGGAPETQYF
TRBV3-1	TRBJ2-7	CASSQGPDKGYEQYF
TRBV12-3/TRBV12-4	TRBJ2-1	CASSLTSASYNEQFF
TRBV7-8	TRBJ2-7	CASTHRGRTYEQYF
TRBV5-1	TRBJ1-2	CASSLEGNGYTF
TRBV6-2/TRBV6-3	TRBJ2-2	CASSPTGSGGELFF
TRBV7-2	TRBJ2-5	CASSEGSGHNEETQYF
TRBV6-5	TRBJ2-3	CAGSPGHPKSTDTQYF
TRBV5-1	TRBJ2-5	CASSLDRDEQETQYF
TRBV5-6	TRBJ1-1	CASSPVDRPPEAFF
TRBV5-1	TRBJ2-1	CASSLGQGISYNEQFF
TRBV29-1	TRBJ2-1	CSVEGPGQIYNEQFF
TRBV7-9	TRBJ2-3	CASSFAGFNTDTQYF
TRBV19	TRBJ2-1	CASSIWSGNNEQFF
TRBV9	TRBJ1-2	CASSVDGTVFYGYTF
TRBV4-1	TRBJ1-4	CASSQARTVEKLFF
TRBV5-1	TRBJ2-2	CASSFNAGELFF
TRBV5-1	TRBJ2-3	CASSPGLAEGADTQYF
TRBV7-3	TRBJ1-1	CASSSGLGDTEAFF
TRBV20-1	TRBJ2-7	CSARDTSRWYEQYF
TRBV7-9	TRBJ2-7	CASSSTVTGAYEQYF
TRBV23-1	TRBJ2-7	CASDPPLGRSYEQYF
TRBV7-9	TRBJ2-7	CASSPRSSYEQYF
TRBV5-1	TRBJ2-1	CASSLVLGSEQFF
TRBV30	TRBJ2-7	CAWSNSFDTYEQYF
TRBV28	TRBJ1-2	CASSSSGTGGAEGYTF
TRBV5-1	TRBJ1-2	CASSSEVSSGRVYGYTF
TRBV25-1	TRBJ1-1	CASSEENTEAFF
TRBV7-9	TRBJ2-1	CASSHDWGENEQFF
TRBV5-1	TRBJ1-1	CASSLVRNTEAFF
TRBV7-9	TRBJ2-7	CASSPTNPIDYEQYF
TRBV7-9	TRBJ1-1	CASSAQGPREAFF
TRBV24-1	TRBJ2-2	CATSGGERDTGELFF
TRBV29-1	TRBJ1-1	CSVEPRDSGRAEAFF
TRBV5-6	TRBJ2-3	CASSGLGGDTDTQYF
TRBV28	TRBJ2-7	CASSSRDRGHEQYF
TRBV4-1	TRBJ2-5	CASSQGTAGTQETQYF
TRBV4-1	TRBJ2-1	CASSHYDEQFF
TRBV4-3	TRBJ2-7	CASSWGGTPVDEQYF
TRBV7-9	TRBJ1-1	CASTWTGGTEAFF
TRBV21-1	TRBJ2-1	CASMTSGQPDEQFF
TRBV15	TRBJ2-1	CATSSSGVLYNEQFF
TRBV5-1	TRBJ2-7	CASSPGLGNAYEQYF
TRBV29-1	TRBJ2-1	CSVAGREGRNEQFF
TRBV4-3	TRBJ1-1	CASSQDRNRGDTEAFF
TRBV12-3/TRBV12-4	TRBJ2-5	CASSLEGAETQYF
TRBV7-9	TRBJ2-5	CASSRARAGGHETQYF
TRBV6-1	TRBJ1-1	CASSHRTGPLEAFF
TRBV9	TRBJ2-7	CASSVYETRSNEQYF
TRBV7-3	TRBJ1-1	CASSPSRFGTEAFF
TRBV5-1	TRBJ2-7	CASSLGGYQLSGLAAYEQYF
TRBV28	TRBJ2-7	CASINGLAGDEQYF
TRBV28	TRBJ1-1	CASSYRGENTEAFF
TRBV3-1	TRBJ2-7	CASSEGTGREQYF